Described below is a single TCR beta chain sequence and its context. The antigen is not known. CDR3 length equals 15 residues. The V gene's germline CDR1 is SGHDT and CDR2 YYEEEE. Trimming cost V 2 bases and J 4 bases; bases outside gene matches: 3. The sample comes from a study of T cell responses to AZD1222 COVID-19 vaccine. Overall study results and limits: Spike was spanned by vaccine-associated CD4 TCRs, with dominance at 160-218 and 743-854. Receipt of two AZD1222 doses was followed by a rise in Spike-specific TCR breadth and depth. Clonal diversity may have been underestimated, and the donors were mostly white British, with more females than males.

Produced via immunoSEQ multiplex PCR; TCRdb's table is partial and in-frame only. Here the sample spans about 74,000 clones, under 95% being singletons. Specimen: peripheral blood, collected 28 days after the second AZD1222 dose. This chain uses TRBV5-6 with TRBJ2-6; 7 bases are a match to TRBD1. This TCR was recovered from an adult who received the AZD1222 COVID-19 vaccine. The CDR3 spells CASSFRGLGANVLTF. In nucleotides, the CDR3 is TGTGCCAGCAGCTTCAGGGGGTTAGGGGCCAACGTCCTGACTTTC.